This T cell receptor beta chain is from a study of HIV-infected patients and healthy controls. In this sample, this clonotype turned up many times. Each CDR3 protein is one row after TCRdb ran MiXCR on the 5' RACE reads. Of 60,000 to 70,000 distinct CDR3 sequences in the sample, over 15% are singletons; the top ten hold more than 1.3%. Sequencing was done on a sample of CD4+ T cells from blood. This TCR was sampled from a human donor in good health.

The CDR3 here is CASSKRDRGLSDTQYF. The CDR3 region has the DNA TGTGCCAGCAGCAAAAGGGACAGGGGTTTAAGCGATACGCAGTATTTT. This chain joins TRBV21-1 and TRBJ2-3; the D segment call TRBD1 is taken from the table without a DNA check. TRBV21-1 is a listed pseudogene. This CDR3 comprises 16 residues.